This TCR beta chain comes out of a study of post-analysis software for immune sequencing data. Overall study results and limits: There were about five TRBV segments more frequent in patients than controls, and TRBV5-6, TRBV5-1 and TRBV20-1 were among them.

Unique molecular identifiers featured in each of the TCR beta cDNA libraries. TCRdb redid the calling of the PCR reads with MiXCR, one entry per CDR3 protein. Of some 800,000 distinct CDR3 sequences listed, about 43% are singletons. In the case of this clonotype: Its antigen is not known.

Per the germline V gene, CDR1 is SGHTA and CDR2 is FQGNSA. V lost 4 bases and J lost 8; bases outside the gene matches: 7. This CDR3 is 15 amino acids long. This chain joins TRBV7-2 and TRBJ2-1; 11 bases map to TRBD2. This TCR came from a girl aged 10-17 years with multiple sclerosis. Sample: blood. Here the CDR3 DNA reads TGTGCCAGCAGCTCGACTAGCGGGAAGGGGGATGAGCAGTTCTTC. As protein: CASSSTSGKGDEQFF.